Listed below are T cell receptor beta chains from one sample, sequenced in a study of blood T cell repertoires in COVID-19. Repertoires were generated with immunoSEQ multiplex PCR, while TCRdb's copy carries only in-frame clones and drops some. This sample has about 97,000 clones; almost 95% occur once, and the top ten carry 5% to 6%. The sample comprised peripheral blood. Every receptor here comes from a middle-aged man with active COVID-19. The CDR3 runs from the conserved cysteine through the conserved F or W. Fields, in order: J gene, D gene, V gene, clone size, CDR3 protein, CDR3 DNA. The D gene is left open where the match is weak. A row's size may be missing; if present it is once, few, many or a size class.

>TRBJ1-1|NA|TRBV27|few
CASSSDRRMNTEAFF
TGTGCCAGCAGTTCCGACCGGAGAATGAACACTGAAGCTTTCTTT
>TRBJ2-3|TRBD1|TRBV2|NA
CASKPGQGIHTQYF
TGTGCCAGCAAACCGGGACAGGGAATACATACGCAGTATTTT
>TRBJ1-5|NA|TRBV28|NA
CASKQKDFNQPQHF
TGTGCCAGCAAACAGAAGGACTTCAATCAGCCCCAGCATTTT
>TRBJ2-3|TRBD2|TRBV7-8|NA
CASSQPWTSGRHHFTDTQYF
TGTGCCAGCAGCCAGCCTTGGACTAGCGGGAGGCACCACTTCACAGATACGCAGTATTTT
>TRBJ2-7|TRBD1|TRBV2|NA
CASSTLRDRGVHEQYF
TGTGCCAGCAGTACTCTCCGGGACAGGGGAGTCCACGAGCAGTACTTC
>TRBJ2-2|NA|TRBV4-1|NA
CASSLTPGGTGTTGELFF
TGCGCCAGCAGCCTTACACCCGGGGGGACAGGAACCACCGGGGAGCTGTTTTTT
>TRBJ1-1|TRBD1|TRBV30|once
CAWSVGTATTEAFF
TGTGCCTGGAGTGTAGGGACAGCGACCACTGAAGCTTTCTTT
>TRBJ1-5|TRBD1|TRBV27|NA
CASSLSTPGQISNQPQHF
TGTGCCAGCAGTTTATCTACCCCGGGACAGATTAGCAATCAGCCCCAGCATTTT
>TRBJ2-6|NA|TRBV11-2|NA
CASSLLTVGPNVLTF
TGTGCCAGCAGCTTATTGACAGTTGGGCCCAACGTCCTGACTTTC
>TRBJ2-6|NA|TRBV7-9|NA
CASSRVYSGANVLTF
TGTGCCAGCAGCCGCGTCTACTCTGGGGCCAACGTCCTGACTTTC
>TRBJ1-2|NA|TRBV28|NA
CASSTGKKKAGYTF
TGTGCCAGCAGCACAGGGAAAAAGAAGGCTGGCTACACCTTC
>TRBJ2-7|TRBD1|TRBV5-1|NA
CASSLGPGGSSEQYF
TGCGCCAGCAGCTTGGGGCCAGGGGGTTCTTCCGAGCAGTACTTC
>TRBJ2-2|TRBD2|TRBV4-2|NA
CASSHPTSGRRNTGELFF
TGTGCCAGCAGCCACCCGACTAGCGGGAGAAGGAACACCGGGGAGCTGTTTTTT
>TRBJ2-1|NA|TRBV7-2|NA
CASSLSGRAADNEQFF
TGTGCCAGCAGCTTAAGTGGGCGAGCGGCAGACAATGAGCAGTTCTTC
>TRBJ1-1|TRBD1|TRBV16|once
CASSQSTGGYNEAFF
TGTGCCAGCAGCCAATCGACAGGGGGTTATAATGAAGCTTTCTTT
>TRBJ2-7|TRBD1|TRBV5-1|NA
CASMIGQGQDEQYF
TGCGCCAGCATGATAGGACAGGGGCAAGACGAGCAGTACTTC
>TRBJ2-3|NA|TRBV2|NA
CASSLEGGSTDTQYF
TGTGCCAGCAGTTTGGAAGGGGGTAGCACAGATACGCAGTATTTT